The rows below give T cell receptor beta chains drawn from one sample of a study of cytomegalovirus exposure and HLA in healthy donors. Method: immunoSEQ multiplex PCR; TCRdb's copy keeps in-frame clones and lacks some. Of tens of thousands of clones in the sample, about 72% were seen once. The sample was PBMCs. Receptors were obtained from a man aged 30 to 39 in good health and CMV-seronegative. CDR3s include the opening cysteine and the closing phenylalanine or tryptophan. Fields, in order: clone size, V gene, D gene, J gene, CDR3 DNA, CDR3 protein. A D gene is named only where the DNA matches it firmly. For some rows the clone size is stated as once, few or many, or as a class when expanded; others skip it.

size: few; V: TRBV9; D: -; J: TRBJ2-7; DNA: TGTGCCAGCAGCGTAGGTTCTAGCAACCTCTACGAGCAGTACTTC; CDR3: CASSVGSSNLYEQYF
size: -; V: TRBV30; D: TRBD1; J: TRBJ2-7; DNA: TGTGCCTGGAGGGCAGGGGGCTACGAGCAGTACTTC; CDR3: CAWRAGGYEQYF
size: -; V: TRBV2; D: -; J: TRBJ2-5; DNA: TGTGCCAGCAGTCTCTCGCGCCGGGGGGAGACCCAGTACTTC; CDR3: CASSLSRRGETQYF
size: -; V: TRBV4-1; D: -; J: TRBJ2-7; DNA: TGCGCCAGCAGCCCCGATGACACGTACGAGCAGTACTTC; CDR3: CASSPDDTYEQYF
size: -; V: TRBV29-1; D: -; J: TRBJ2-7; DNA: TGCAGCGTTGCGGGGAACGAGCAGTACTTC; CDR3: CSVAGNEQYF
size: -; V: TRBV28; D: TRBD1; J: TRBJ1-2; DNA: TGTGCCAGCAGACCCGGGACAGCAAATGGCTACACCTTC; CDR3: CASRPGTANGYTF
size: once; V: TRBV4-2; D: TRBD2; J: TRBJ2-7; DNA: TGTGCCAGCAGCCAAGTCCCCCGGGAGCGGGGCTACGAGCAGTACTTC; CDR3: CASSQVPRERGYEQYF
size: -; V: TRBV9; D: -; J: TRBJ2-5; DNA: TGTGCCAGCAGCGTAGCGGTAAGAGGGGAGACCCAGTACTTC; CDR3: CASSVAVRGETQYF
size: -; V: TRBV28; D: -; J: TRBJ1-2; DNA: TGTGCCAGCAGTTTCCGGGACACCTCGTCACTGGGCTACACCTTC; CDR3: CASSFRDTSSLGYTF
size: -; V: TRBV5-6; D: -; J: TRBJ1-5; DNA: TGTGCCAGCAGCTTTTCAGGGTTCAATCAGCCCCAGCATTTT; CDR3: CASSFSGFNQPQHF
size: -; V: TRBV10-3; D: TRBD1; J: TRBJ2-7; DNA: TGTGCCATCACTGTAGGGACAGGGGCCTACGAGCAGTACTTC; CDR3: CAITVGTGAYEQYF
size: -; V: TRBV30; D: TRBD1; J: TRBJ2-7; DNA: TGTGCCTGGAGTGTAAAGGGACAGGGGCATTCCTACGAGCAGTACTTC; CDR3: CAWSVKGQGHSYEQYF
size: -; V: TRBV5-1; D: TRBD1; J: TRBJ1-3; DNA: TGCGCCAGCAGCGTCGAGGGGGCGCGAGGAAACACCATATATTTT; CDR3: CASSVEGARGNTIYF
size: -; V: TRBV7-2; D: TRBD1; J: TRBJ1-5; DNA: TGTGCCAGCAGTCAAGACAGGGTCAATCAGCCCCAGCATTTT; CDR3: CASSQDRVNQPQHF
size: -; V: TRBV27; D: -; J: TRBJ1-4; DNA: TGTGCCAGCAGTTTAGGGACTGGTAAACTGTTTTTT; CDR3: CASSLGTGKLFF
size: -; V: TRBV10-2; D: TRBD2; J: TRBJ2-1; DNA: TGCGCCAGCAGTGAGGGACTAGCGGCGTCCTATGAGCAGTTCTTC; CDR3: CASSEGLAASYEQFF
size: few; V: TRBV5-1; D: TRBD1; J: TRBJ2-7; DNA: TGCGCCAGCAGCCCTCCGACAGGGGACTACGAGCAGTACTTC; CDR3: CASSPPTGDYEQYF
size: -; V: TRBV5-5; D: TRBD1; J: TRBJ1-5; DNA: TGTGCCAGCAGCTCCGGACAGGTAATCAGCAATCAGCCCCAGCATTTT; CDR3: CASSSGQVISNQPQHF
size: -; V: TRBV6-5; D: TRBD1; J: TRBJ1-1; DNA: TGTGCCAGCAGTTCCGGCCGGGACAGGGTCGAAGCTTTCTTT; CDR3: CASSSGRDRVEAFF
size: -; V: TRBV7-6; D: TRBD2; J: TRBJ2-5; DNA: TGTGCCAGCAGCTTAGGGGGGGGGTCGCTGGAGAAGACCCAGTACTTC; CDR3: CASSLGGGSLEKTQYF
size: -; V: TRBV6-1; D: -; J: TRBJ1-1; DNA: TGTGCCAGCAGACAGAGTACAGGGGAAGCTTTCTTT; CDR3: CASRQSTGEAFF
size: -; V: TRBV19; D: -; J: TRBJ2-5; DNA: TGTGCCAGTAGTATAGTACGAGGAGAGACCCAGTACTTC; CDR3: CASSIVRGETQYF
size: -; V: TRBV5-1; D: -; J: TRBJ2-3; DNA: TGCGCCAGCAGCTTGGTAAGCACAGATACGCAGTATTTT; CDR3: CASSLVSTDTQYF
size: -; V: TRBV6-6; D: -; J: TRBJ2-1; DNA: TGTGCCAGCAGTTACCGGGACTCCTACAATGAGCAGTTCTTC; CDR3: CASSYRDSYNEQFF
size: -; V: TRBV30; D: TRBD2; J: TRBJ2-3; DNA: TGTGCCTGGAGTAGGCGGGAGTCAGATACGCAGTATTTT; CDR3: CAWSRRESDTQYF
size: few; V: TRBV29-1; D: -; J: TRBJ2-1; DNA: TGCAGCGCCTCGACAGGTCAAAGCAATGAGCAGTTCTTC; CDR3: CSASTGQSNEQFF
size: -; V: TRBV7-9; D: TRBD2; J: TRBJ2-5; DNA: TGTGCCAGCAGCCTATGGGCAGCGGGGATACAAGAGACCCAGTACTTC; CDR3: CASSLWAAGIQETQYF
size: -; V: TRBV5-1; D: -; J: TRBJ2-7; DNA: TGCGCCAGCAGCGAAATAGATACTAGCAGGTCCTACGAGCAGTACTTC; CDR3: CASSEIDTSRSYEQYF
size: -; V: TRBV9; D: -; J: TRBJ2-5; DNA: TGTGCCAGCAGCGAGACAGCGTATGAGACCCAGTACTTC; CDR3: CASSETAYETQYF
size: -; V: TRBV6-5; D: -; J: TRBJ1-6; DNA: TGTGCCAGCACCCTAAGCTCAGGCCATAATTCACCCCTCCACTTT; CDR3: CASTLSSGHNSPLHF
size: -; V: TRBV27; D: -; J: TRBJ1-2; DNA: TGTGCCAGCAGTTTACGGGGGGGCAACGGCTACACCTTC; CDR3: CASSLRGGNGYTF
size: -; V: TRBV2; D: -; J: TRBJ1-5; DNA: TGTGCCAGGGCTACACAAGGGGATCAGCCCCAGCATTTT; CDR3: CARATQGDQPQHF
size: few; V: TRBV6-5; D: -; J: TRBJ2-7; DNA: TGTGCCAGCAGTTATCCTGGACTGATTACCTACGAGCAGTACTTC; CDR3: CASSYPGLITYEQYF
size: -; V: TRBV28; D: TRBD1; J: TRBJ1-1; DNA: TGTGCCAGCAGTTTCACAGGGGAGAACACTGAAGCTTTCTTT; CDR3: CASSFTGENTEAFF
size: -; V: TRBV9; D: TRBD1; J: TRBJ2-7; DNA: TGTGCCAGCAGCCGGGACAGGGGGCCCGAGCAGTACTTC; CDR3: CASSRDRGPEQYF
size: few; V: TRBV30; D: TRBD1; J: TRBJ1-1; DNA: TGTGCCTGGAGTGCGCGACAGGGCGAAACTGAAGCTTTCTTT; CDR3: CAWSARQGETEAFF
size: -; V: TRBV21-1; D: -; J: TRBJ2-6; DNA: TGTGCCAGCAGCAATCGGCACAGGGATCTCCCCTCTGGGGCCAACGTCCTGACTTTC; CDR3: CASSNRHRDLPSGANVLTF
size: -; V: TRBV19; D: TRBD1; J: TRBJ1-1; DNA: TGTGCCAGTAGTAGTCGGACAGGGGGCGAAAGCACTGAAGCTTTCTTT; CDR3: CASSSRTGGESTEAFF
size: few; V: TRBV6-5; D: -; J: TRBJ1-6; DNA: TGTGCCAGCAGTTACTCGACGGGGTCTGTGAGTTCACCCCTCCACTTT; CDR3: CASSYSTGSVSSPLHF
size: -; V: TRBV29-1; D: TRBD2; J: TRBJ2-5; DNA: TGCAGCGTCCTCAGGGCTAGCGGGGGGGTAGGCGAGACCCAGTACTTC; CDR3: CSVLRASGGVGETQYF
size: -; V: TRBV7-9; D: TRBD2; J: TRBJ2-3; DNA: TGTGCCAGCAGCTTAGTGCCCCCAACGCGGGGGGTTGGAGATACGCAGTATTTT; CDR3: CASSLVPPTRGVGDTQYF
size: -; V: TRBV7-6; D: -; J: TRBJ2-7; DNA: TGTGCCAGCAGCTCAAATAGGGGCTCTCGCGAGCAGTACTTC; CDR3: CASSSNRGSREQYF
size: -; V: TRBV27; D: TRBD2; J: TRBJ2-3; DNA: TGTGCCAGCAGTTCCCGGACTAGCGGGAGGTTAACAGATACGCAGTATTTT; CDR3: CASSSRTSGRLTDTQYF
size: -; V: TRBV5-1; D: -; J: TRBJ2-7; DNA: TGCGCCAGCAGCTTGGGACAGGGAGGATACGAGCAGTACTTC; CDR3: CASSLGQGGYEQYF
size: -; V: TRBV27; D: -; J: TRBJ2-3; DNA: TGTGCCAGCAGCCCGGGGTCATGGGGCACAGATACGCAGTATTTT; CDR3: CASSPGSWGTDTQYF
size: -; V: TRBV9; D: TRBD1; J: TRBJ2-1; DNA: TGTGCCAGCAGCGCCCAGGGACAGGACGACTCCTACAATGAGCAGTTCTTC; CDR3: CASSAQGQDDSYNEQFF
size: -; V: TRBV9; D: -; J: TRBJ1-5; DNA: TGTGCCAGCAGCGTAGCAGGGATCAATCAGCCCCAGCATTTT; CDR3: CASSVAGINQPQHF
size: few; V: TRBV4-2; D: -; J: TRBJ1-6; DNA: TGTGCCAGCAGCCAAGACAGGGGAAGATCACCCCTCCACTTT; CDR3: CASSQDRGRSPLHF
size: -; V: TRBV2; D: -; J: TRBJ1-1; DNA: TGTGCCAGCAGTGCGGCGACAGATAACACTGAAGCTTTCTTT; CDR3: CASSAATDNTEAFF
size: -; V: TRBV19; D: TRBD2; J: TRBJ2-5; DNA: TGTGCCAGTCGGCCTAGCGGGAGCGAGACCCAGTACTTC; CDR3: CASRPSGSETQYF
size: few; V: TRBV7-3; D: -; J: TRBJ1-1; DNA: TGTGCCAGCAGCCCCCATGAGTTAAACACTGAAGCTTTCTTT; CDR3: CASSPHELNTEAFF
size: -; V: TRBV6-5; D: -; J: TRBJ2-6; DNA: TGTGCCAGCAGTTACTCGAGGGTCTCTGGGGCCAACGTCCTGACTTTC; CDR3: CASSYSRVSGANVLTF
size: -; V: TRBV18; D: -; J: TRBJ1-3; DNA: TGTGCCAGCTCACCAGAGACCGGAGTTTACTCTGGAAACACCATATATTTT; CDR3: CASSPETGVYSGNTIYF